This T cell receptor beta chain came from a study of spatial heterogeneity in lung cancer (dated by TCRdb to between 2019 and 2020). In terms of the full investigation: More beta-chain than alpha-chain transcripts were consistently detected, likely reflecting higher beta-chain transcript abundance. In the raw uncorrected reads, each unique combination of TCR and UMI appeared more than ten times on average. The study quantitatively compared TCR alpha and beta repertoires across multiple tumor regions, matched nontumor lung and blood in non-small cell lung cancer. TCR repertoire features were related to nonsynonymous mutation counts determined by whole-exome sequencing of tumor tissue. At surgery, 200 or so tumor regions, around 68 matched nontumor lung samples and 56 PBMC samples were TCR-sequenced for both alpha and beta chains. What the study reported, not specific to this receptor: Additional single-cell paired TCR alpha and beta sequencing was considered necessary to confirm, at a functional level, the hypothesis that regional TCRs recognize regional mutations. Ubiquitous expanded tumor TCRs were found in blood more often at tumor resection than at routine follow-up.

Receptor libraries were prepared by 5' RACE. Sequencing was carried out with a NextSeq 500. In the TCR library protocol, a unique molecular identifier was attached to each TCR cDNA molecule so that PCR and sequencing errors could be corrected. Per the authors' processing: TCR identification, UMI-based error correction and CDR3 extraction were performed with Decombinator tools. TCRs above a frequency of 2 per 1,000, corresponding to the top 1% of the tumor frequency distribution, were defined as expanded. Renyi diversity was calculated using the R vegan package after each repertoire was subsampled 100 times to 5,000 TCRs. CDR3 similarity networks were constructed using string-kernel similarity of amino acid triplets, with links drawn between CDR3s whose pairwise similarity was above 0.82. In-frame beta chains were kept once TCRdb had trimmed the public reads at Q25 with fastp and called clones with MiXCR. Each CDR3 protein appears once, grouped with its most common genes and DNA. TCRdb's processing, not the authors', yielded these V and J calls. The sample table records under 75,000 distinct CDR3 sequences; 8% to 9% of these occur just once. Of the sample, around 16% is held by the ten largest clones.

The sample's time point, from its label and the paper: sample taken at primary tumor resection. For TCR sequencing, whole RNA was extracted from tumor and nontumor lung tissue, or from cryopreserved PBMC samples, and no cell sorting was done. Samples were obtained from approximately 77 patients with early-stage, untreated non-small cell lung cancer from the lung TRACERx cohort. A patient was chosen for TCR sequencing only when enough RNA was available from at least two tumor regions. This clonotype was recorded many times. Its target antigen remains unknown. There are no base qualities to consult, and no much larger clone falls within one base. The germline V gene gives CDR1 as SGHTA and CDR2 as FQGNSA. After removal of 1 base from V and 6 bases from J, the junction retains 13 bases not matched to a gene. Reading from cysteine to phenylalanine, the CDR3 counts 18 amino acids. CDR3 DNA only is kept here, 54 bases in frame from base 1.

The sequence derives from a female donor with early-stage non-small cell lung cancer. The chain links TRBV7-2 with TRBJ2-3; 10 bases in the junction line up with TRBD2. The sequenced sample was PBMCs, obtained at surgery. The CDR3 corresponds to CASSLVTVAGGPSDTQYF. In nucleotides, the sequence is TGTGCCAGCAGCTTAGTTACGGTAGCGGGAGGCCCGTCGGATACGCAGTATTTT.